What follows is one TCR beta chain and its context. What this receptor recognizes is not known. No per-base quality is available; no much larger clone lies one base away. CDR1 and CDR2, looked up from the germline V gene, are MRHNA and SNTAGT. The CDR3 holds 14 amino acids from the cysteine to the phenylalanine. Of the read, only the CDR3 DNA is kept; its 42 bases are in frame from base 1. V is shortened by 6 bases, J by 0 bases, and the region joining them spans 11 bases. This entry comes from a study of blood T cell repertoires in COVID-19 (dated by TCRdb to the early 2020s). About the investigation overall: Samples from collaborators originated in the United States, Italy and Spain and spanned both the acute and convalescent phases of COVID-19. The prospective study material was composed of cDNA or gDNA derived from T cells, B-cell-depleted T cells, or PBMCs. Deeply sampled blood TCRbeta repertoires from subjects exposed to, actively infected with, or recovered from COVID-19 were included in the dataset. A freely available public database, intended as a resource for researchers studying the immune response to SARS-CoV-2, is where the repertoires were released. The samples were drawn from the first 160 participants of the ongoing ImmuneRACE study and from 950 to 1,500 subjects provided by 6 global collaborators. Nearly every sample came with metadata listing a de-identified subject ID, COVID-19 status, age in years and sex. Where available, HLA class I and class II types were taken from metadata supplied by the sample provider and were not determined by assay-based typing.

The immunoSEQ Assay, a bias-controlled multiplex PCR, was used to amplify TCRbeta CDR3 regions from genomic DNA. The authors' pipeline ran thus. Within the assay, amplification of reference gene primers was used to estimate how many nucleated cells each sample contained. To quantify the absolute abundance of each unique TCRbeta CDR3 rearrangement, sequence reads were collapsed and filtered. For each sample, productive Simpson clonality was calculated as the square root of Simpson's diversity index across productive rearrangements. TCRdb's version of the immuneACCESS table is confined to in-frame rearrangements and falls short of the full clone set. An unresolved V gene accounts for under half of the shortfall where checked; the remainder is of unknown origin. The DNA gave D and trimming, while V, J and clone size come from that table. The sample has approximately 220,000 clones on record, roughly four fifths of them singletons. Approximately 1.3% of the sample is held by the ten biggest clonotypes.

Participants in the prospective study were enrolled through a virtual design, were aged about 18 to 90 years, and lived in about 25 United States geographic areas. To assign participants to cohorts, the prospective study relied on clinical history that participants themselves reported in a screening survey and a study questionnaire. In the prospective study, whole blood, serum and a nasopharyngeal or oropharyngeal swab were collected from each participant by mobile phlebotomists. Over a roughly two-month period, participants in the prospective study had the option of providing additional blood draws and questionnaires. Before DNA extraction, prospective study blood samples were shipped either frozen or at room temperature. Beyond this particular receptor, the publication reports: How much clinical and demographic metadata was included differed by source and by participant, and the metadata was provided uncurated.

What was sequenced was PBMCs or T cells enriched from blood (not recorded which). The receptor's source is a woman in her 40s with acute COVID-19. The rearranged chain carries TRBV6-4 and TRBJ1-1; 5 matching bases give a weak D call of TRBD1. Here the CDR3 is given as CASSPGGVNTEAFF. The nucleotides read TGTGCCAGCAGCCCTGGGGGGGTGAACACTGAAGCTTTCTTT.